The 7 T cell receptor beta chains below all came from one sample that was sequenced in a study of regulatory dendritic cells for organ transplantation. The assay was immunoSEQ multiplex PCR, and TCRdb's table has in-frame clones only and misses some. The repertoire consists of almost 30,000 clones, with nearly 80% occurring once and the leading ten covering about 2.4%. The sample consisted of memory CD4+ T cells from blood. Subset described: CD45RO+ memory T cells. The source of these receptors is a human donor in good health.

The chain joins TRBV12-5 to TRBJ1-1; maybe TRBD1 (5 bases). This CDR3 spans 16 amino acids. Per the germline V gene, CDR1 is LGHNT and CDR2 is FRNRAP. V lost 0 bases, J lost 8 bases, and 19 bases lay in between. The CDR3 sequence: CASGLVAGGLGPEAFF. CDR3 DNA sequence: TGTGCTAGTGGTTTGGTCGCCGGGGGACTGGGGCCCGAAGCTTTCTTT.

The V call is TRBV5-1, the J call TRBJ2-2, with D hard to call. CDR3 size: 14 residues. CDR1 and CDR2 (germline): SGHRS, YFSETQ. Trimming stripped 5 bases from V and 3 bases from J, with 11 bases between. The CDR3: CASRSFGDTGELFF. The CDR3 bases are TGCGCCAGCAGGAGTTTCGGTGACACCGGGGAGCTGTTTTTT.

The rearrangement uses TRBV7-9 and TRBJ1-3, with D perhaps matching TRBD1 (5 bases). Trimming pared 5 bases from V and 4 bases from J, leaving 21 bases between. Germline loops: CDR1 SEHNR, CDR2 FQNEAQ (reference sequence). The CDR3 has 17 residues. The DNA of the CDR3 is TGTGCCAGCAGCCTCGGGTATGGGGCTACGGCGGGAAACACCATATATTTT. Protein product: CASSLGYGATAGNTIYF.

This clone turned up a few times. V and J are TRBV20-1 and TRBJ1-1; D gene ambiguous. V was cut by 5 bases and J by 4 bases, with 8 bases left in between. This CDR3 spans 11 amino acids. CDR1 and CDR2 from the germline V gene are DFQATT and SNEGSKA (reference sequence). This CDR3 reads CSALIITEAFF. The DNA for the CDR3 is TGCAGTGCTCTAATAATCACTGAAGCTTTCTTT.

The genes are TRBV6-5 and TRBJ1-5, with 7 bases lining up with TRBD1. The V gene end was trimmed by 11 bases and the J gene end by 12 bases; junction bases not matched to a gene: 19. There are 14 residues in the CDR3. Germline V gene lookup returns CDR1 MNHEY and CDR2 SVGAGI. In DNA, the CDR3 is TGTGCCCGACGTGGACAGGCCGAACCCCCGCGCCAGCATTTT. This codes for CARRGQAEPPRQHF.

The J gene is TRBJ1-1, the V gene TRBV7-2, with a tentative D call TRBD1 (5 bases). V shed 1 base and J shed 11 bases, with 20 bases lying between them. Germline values: CDR1 SGHTA, CDR2 FQGNSA. The CDR3 spans 15 residues. CDR3 DNA sequence: TGTGCCAGCAGCTTAGTGGGAACGGCTGGGGCCGATGCTTTCTTT. This codes for CASSLVGTAGADAFF.

The V call is TRBV6-6, the J call TRBJ2-3; the D gene is possibly TRBD2 (6 bases). The germline CDR1 and CDR2 sequences are MNHNY and SVGAGI (reference sequence). The CDR3 is 15 amino acids. V dropped 0 bases and J dropped 1 base, with 8 bases sitting between them. As DNA, the CDR3 is TGTGCCAGCAGTTACTCGGGACTCGGCACAGATACGCAGTATTTT. This sequence encodes CASSYSGLGTDTQYF.